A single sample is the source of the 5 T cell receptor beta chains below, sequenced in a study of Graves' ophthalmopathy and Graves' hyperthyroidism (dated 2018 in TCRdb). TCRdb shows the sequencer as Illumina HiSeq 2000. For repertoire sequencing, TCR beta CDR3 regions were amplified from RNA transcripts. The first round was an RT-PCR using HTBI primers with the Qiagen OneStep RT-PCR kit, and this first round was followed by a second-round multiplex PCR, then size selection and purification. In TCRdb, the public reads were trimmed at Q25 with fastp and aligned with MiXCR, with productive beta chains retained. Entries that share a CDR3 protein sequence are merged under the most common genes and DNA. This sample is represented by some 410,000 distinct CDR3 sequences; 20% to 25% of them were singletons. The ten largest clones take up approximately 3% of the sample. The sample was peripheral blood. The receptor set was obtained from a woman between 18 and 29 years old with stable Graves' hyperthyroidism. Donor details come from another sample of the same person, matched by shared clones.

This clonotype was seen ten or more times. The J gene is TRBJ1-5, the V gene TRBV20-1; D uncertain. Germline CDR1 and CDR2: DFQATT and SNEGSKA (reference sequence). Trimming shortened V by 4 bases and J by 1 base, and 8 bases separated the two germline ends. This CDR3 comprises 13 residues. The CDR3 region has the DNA TGCAGTGCTAAGGGCAGAAGCAATCAGCCCCAGCATTTT. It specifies CSAKGRSNQPQHF.

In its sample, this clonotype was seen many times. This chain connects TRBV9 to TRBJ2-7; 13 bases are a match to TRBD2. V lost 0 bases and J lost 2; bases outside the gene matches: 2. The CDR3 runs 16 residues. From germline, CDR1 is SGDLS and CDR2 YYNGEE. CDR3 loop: CASSVGGLAGTYEQYF. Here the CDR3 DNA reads TGTGCCAGCAGCGTAGGGGGACTAGCGGGAACCTACGAGCAGTACTTC.

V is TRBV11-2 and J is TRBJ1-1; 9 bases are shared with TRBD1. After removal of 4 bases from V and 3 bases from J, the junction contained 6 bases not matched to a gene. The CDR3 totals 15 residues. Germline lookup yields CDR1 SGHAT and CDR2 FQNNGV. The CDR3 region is CASSSRDRAYTEAFF. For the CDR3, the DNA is TGTGCCAGCAGCTCCCGGGACAGGGCTTACACTGAAGCTTTCTTT.

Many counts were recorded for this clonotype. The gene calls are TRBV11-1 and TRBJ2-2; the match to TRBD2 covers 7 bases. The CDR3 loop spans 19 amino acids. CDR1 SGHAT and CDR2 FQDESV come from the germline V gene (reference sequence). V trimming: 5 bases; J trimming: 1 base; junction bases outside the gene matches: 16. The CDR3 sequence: CASSIPQGREGRNTGELFF. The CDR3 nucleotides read TGTGCCAGCAGCATCCCTCAAGGGAGGGAGGGCCGGAACACCGGGGAGCTGTTTTTT.

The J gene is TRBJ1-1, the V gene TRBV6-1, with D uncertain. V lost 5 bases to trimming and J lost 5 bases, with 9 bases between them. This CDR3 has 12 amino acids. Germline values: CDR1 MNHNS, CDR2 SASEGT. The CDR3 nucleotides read TGTGCCAGCAGTCCTGAGATGACTGAAGCTTTCTTT. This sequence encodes CASSPEMTEAFF.